This TCR beta chain came from a study of graft-versus-host responses after intestinal transplantation. Whole-study findings and limits: Recipient marrow showed GvH clones, some seen first in ileum or blood.

As for this clone: The antigen is undetermined.

The repertoire was sequenced with immunoSEQ multiplex PCR; TCRdb's copy has only in-frame clones and lacks some. The top ten clones hold about 2.6% of a sample with about 48,000 clones, 80% to 95% of them seen once. The sample in question was unstimulated CD4+ T cells sorted from spleen or lymph node cells, obtained before transplant. This TCR was recovered from a human donor who was the organ donor for an intestinal transplant.

CDR3 sequence: CASSLTATNEKLFF. For the CDR3, the DNA is TGCGCCAGCAGCTTGACTGCAACTAATGAAAAACTGTTTTTT. This sequence joins TRBV5-1 and TRBJ1-4; D not resolved. The CDR3 is 14 residues long. Per the germline V gene, CDR1 is SGHRS and CDR2 is YFSETQ. V lost 1 base to trimming and J lost 0 bases, with 4 bases between them. Together with reference TRBV5-1 and TRBJ1-4, the CDR3 gives the full variable domain: KAGVTQTPRYLIKTRGQQVTLSCSPISGHRSVSWYQQTPGQGLQFLFEYFSETQRNKGNFPGRFSGRQFSNSRSEMNVSTLELGDSALYLCASSLTATNEKLFFGSGTQLSVL.